These T cell receptor beta chains were read from a single sample in a study of spatial heterogeneity in lung cancer. TCRdb re-derived calls from the 5' RACE reads in MiXCR, one entry per CDR3 protein. This table has tens of thousands of distinct CDR3 sequences, approximately 20% appearing once. This specimen consisted of PBMCs, obtained at surgery. All receptors come from a male donor with early-stage non-small cell lung cancer. Both conserved end residues are part of each CDR3. A D gene is named only where the DNA matches it firmly. Rows may omit the clone size; those that give it use once, few, many or a size class.

j_call: TRBJ2-1; clone_size: few; v_call: TRBV5-6; d_call: NA; cdr3_nt: TGTGCCAGCAGCTTCCGGGACTTCTTTAACTCCTACAATGAGCAGTTCTTC; cdr3_aa: CASSFRDFFNSYNEQFF
j_call: TRBJ2-1; clone_size: few; v_call: TRBV7-2; d_call: NA; cdr3_nt: TGTGCCAGCAGCTTAGATAGGGCCCGGGAGCAGTTCTTC; cdr3_aa: CASSLDRAREQFF
j_call: TRBJ2-3; clone_size: NA; v_call: TRBV7-3; d_call: NA; cdr3_nt: TGTGCCAGCAGCTTACGGGGCATCACAGATACGCAGTATTTT; cdr3_aa: CASSLRGITDTQYF
j_call: TRBJ1-2; clone_size: NA; v_call: TRBV21-1; d_call: NA; cdr3_nt: TGTGCCAGCACCGGGGGAGAGGTCTATGGCTACACCTTC; cdr3_aa: CASTGGEVYGYTF
j_call: TRBJ2-7; clone_size: few; v_call: TRBV5-1; d_call: NA; cdr3_nt: TGCGCCAGCAGCTCTGAGGGTCATCGCTACGAGCAGTACTTC; cdr3_aa: CASSSEGHRYEQYF
j_call: TRBJ1-1; clone_size: few; v_call: TRBV24-1; d_call: TRBD1; cdr3_nt: TGTGCCACCAGTGACCTACCCGGGACAGGGGAAAACACTGAAGCTTTCTTT; cdr3_aa: CATSDLPGTGENTEAFF
j_call: TRBJ2-3; clone_size: NA; v_call: TRBV7-3; d_call: TRBD2; cdr3_nt: TGTGCCAGCAGCTCTAGCGGTAGCACAGATACGCAGTATTTT; cdr3_aa: CASSSSGSTDTQYF
j_call: TRBJ2-2; clone_size: NA; v_call: TRBV2; d_call: TRBD1; cdr3_nt: TGTGCCAGCAGTGAAGTGGGGACAGAGAACACCGGGGAGCTGTTTTTT; cdr3_aa: CASSEVGTENTGELFF
j_call: TRBJ1-5; clone_size: NA; v_call: TRBV20-1; d_call: NA; cdr3_nt: TGCAGTGCTAGCGGTGGGAGTGGCCAGCCCCAGCATTTT; cdr3_aa: CSASGGSGQPQHF
j_call: TRBJ1-1; clone_size: few; v_call: TRBV30; d_call: TRBD1; cdr3_nt: TGTGCCTGGAGTGTATCAGGGGGGACTGAAGCTTTCTTT; cdr3_aa: CAWSVSGGTEAFF
j_call: TRBJ1-2; clone_size: many; v_call: TRBV28; d_call: NA; cdr3_nt: TGTGCCAGCAGTCTCCGGAACAGCTATGGCTACACCTTC; cdr3_aa: CASSLRNSYGYTF
j_call: TRBJ2-4; clone_size: NA; v_call: TRBV5-1; d_call: NA; cdr3_nt: TGCGCCAGCAGCTTAGGACAGACCAAAAACATTCAGTACTTC; cdr3_aa: CASSLGQTKNIQYF
j_call: TRBJ1-2; clone_size: many; v_call: TRBV4-2; d_call: NA; cdr3_nt: TGTGCCAGCAGCCAAGATGACTCCCTGGGGGGCTATGGCTACACCTTC; cdr3_aa: CASSQDDSLGGYGYTF
j_call: TRBJ1-2; clone_size: many; v_call: TRBV24-1; d_call: TRBD1; cdr3_nt: TGTGCCACCAGTGATTCGCGGGACAGGGGACTTGGCTACACCTTC; cdr3_aa: CATSDSRDRGLGYTF
j_call: TRBJ2-2; clone_size: NA; v_call: TRBV7-3; d_call: TRBD2; cdr3_nt: TGTGCCAGCAGCTTAAGCCCCAGTAGCGGGGGCGGGGAGCTGTTTTTT; cdr3_aa: CASSLSPSSGGGELFF
j_call: TRBJ1-6; clone_size: NA; v_call: TRBV7-2; d_call: TRBD1; cdr3_nt: TGTGCCAGCAGCCCTTGGGACAGGGAAAATTCACCCCTCCACTTT; cdr3_aa: CASSPWDRENSPLHF
j_call: TRBJ2-1; clone_size: NA; v_call: TRBV4-1; d_call: TRBD2; cdr3_nt: TGCGCCAGCAGCCAAATACTAGCGGGATTGGGGAATGAGCAGTTCTTC; cdr3_aa: CASSQILAGLGNEQFF
j_call: TRBJ1-5; clone_size: many; v_call: TRBV6-2/TRBV6-3; d_call: NA; cdr3_nt: TGTGCCAGCAGTTACATTGGTCAGCCCCAGCATTTT; cdr3_aa: CASSYIGQPQHF
j_call: TRBJ2-2; clone_size: few; v_call: TRBV29-1; d_call: NA; cdr3_nt: TGCAGCGCCATGCTGGACGGAAACACCGGGGAGCTGTTTTTT; cdr3_aa: CSAMLDGNTGELFF
j_call: TRBJ2-3; clone_size: NA; v_call: TRBV9; d_call: TRBD2; cdr3_nt: TGTGCCAGCAGCGGGGGGACTAGCGGACGGGATACGCAGTATTTT; cdr3_aa: CASSGGTSGRDTQYF
j_call: TRBJ2-2; clone_size: NA; v_call: TRBV14; d_call: NA; cdr3_nt: TGTGCCAGCAGCCAATACGCAGGGTTTACAAACACCGGGGAGCTGTTTTTT; cdr3_aa: CASSQYAGFTNTGELFF
j_call: TRBJ2-5; clone_size: NA; v_call: TRBV5-1; d_call: NA; cdr3_nt: TGCGCCAGCAGCTTTATCCGTACGGGAGAGACCCAGTACTTC; cdr3_aa: CASSFIRTGETQYF
j_call: TRBJ2-3; clone_size: few; v_call: TRBV12-3/TRBV12-4; d_call: NA; cdr3_nt: TGTGCCAGCAGTTTCCGGGGCACAGATACGCAGTATTTT; cdr3_aa: CASSFRGTDTQYF
j_call: TRBJ2-7; clone_size: few; v_call: TRBV10-3; d_call: NA; cdr3_nt: TGTGCCATCAGTGAGTCGATGTGGGGGAGCTCCTACGAGCAGTACTTC; cdr3_aa: CAISESMWGSSYEQYF
j_call: TRBJ1-2; clone_size: NA; v_call: TRBV4-1; d_call: NA; cdr3_nt: TGCGCCAGCAGCCAAGAGCCCCCCGGGACTGCCTATGGCTACACCTTC; cdr3_aa: CASSQEPPGTAYGYTF
j_call: TRBJ2-1; clone_size: NA; v_call: TRBV9; d_call: NA; cdr3_nt: TGTGCCAGCAGCGTAGGGCAAAGCAATGAGCAGTTCTTC; cdr3_aa: CASSVGQSNEQFF
j_call: TRBJ1-1; clone_size: NA; v_call: TRBV5-4; d_call: NA; cdr3_nt: TGTGCCAGCAGCTTGGCCGGGGGGCTAAACACTGAAGCTTTCTTT; cdr3_aa: CASSLAGGLNTEAFF
j_call: TRBJ1-1; clone_size: few; v_call: TRBV10-3; d_call: NA; cdr3_nt: TGTGCCATCAGTGACATCACTGAAGCTTTCTTT; cdr3_aa: CAISDITEAFF
j_call: TRBJ1-6; clone_size: few; v_call: TRBV14; d_call: NA; cdr3_nt: TGTGCCAGCAGTCTTGACACGCGGAATTCACCCCTCCACTTT; cdr3_aa: CASSLDTRNSPLHF
j_call: TRBJ2-5; clone_size: few; v_call: TRBV5-1; d_call: NA; cdr3_nt: TGCGCCAGCAGCGATACTAGCCAAGAGACCCAGTACTTC; cdr3_aa: CASSDTSQETQYF
j_call: TRBJ1-6; clone_size: NA; v_call: TRBV27; d_call: TRBD1; cdr3_nt: TGTGCCAGCAGTTTACGGGCAGGGGGGCTTAATAATTCACCCCTCCACTTT; cdr3_aa: CASSLRAGGLNNSPLHF
j_call: TRBJ2-3; clone_size: NA; v_call: TRBV6-6; d_call: NA; cdr3_nt: TGTGCCAGCGGGGTTAACACAGATACGCAGTATTTT; cdr3_aa: CASGVNTDTQYF
j_call: TRBJ1-1; clone_size: few; v_call: TRBV18; d_call: TRBD1; cdr3_nt: TGTGCCAGCTCGCCCTGGGACAGGGGAGATGAAGCTTTCTTT; cdr3_aa: CASSPWDRGDEAFF
j_call: TRBJ2-1; clone_size: NA; v_call: TRBV27; d_call: TRBD2; cdr3_nt: TGTGCCAGCAGTTTATCGGTAGCGGGGGTTTCAGAGCAGTTCTTC; cdr3_aa: CASSLSVAGVSEQFF
j_call: TRBJ1-1; clone_size: few; v_call: TRBV2; d_call: NA; cdr3_nt: TGTGCCAGCAGTTGGTCTGGGGGCACTGAAGCTTTCTTT; cdr3_aa: CASSWSGGTEAFF
j_call: TRBJ2-1; clone_size: few; v_call: TRBV2; d_call: NA; cdr3_nt: TGTGCCAGCAGTGAGTACAGCTCGGTTGAGCAGTTCTTC; cdr3_aa: CASSEYSSVEQFF
j_call: TRBJ1-1; clone_size: many; v_call: TRBV4-2; d_call: NA; cdr3_nt: TGTGCCAGCAGCCAAGATCCCCCAACCATGGGGCGAGGGACTGAAGCTTTCTTT; cdr3_aa: CASSQDPPTMGRGTEAFF